The clone carrying this T cell receptor beta chain was picked up one time. Peripheral blood came from all dose cohorts at three timepoints. These data originate in a study of OX40 agonist ivuxolimab in advanced cancers. Whole-study context: Intravenous ivuxolimab was administered to patients every 2 weeks at 0.01 to 10 mg/kg.

The CDR3 is made up of 16 amino acids. Trimming shortened V by 1 base and J by 7 bases, and 19 bases separated the two germline ends. Germline V gene lookup returns CDR1 LGHNA and CDR2 YSLEER. Clones were read by immunoSEQ multiplex PCR, and TCRdb kept only the in-frame ones, dropping some. The data contain 75,000 to 95,000 clones, 65% to 90% of them singletons. Source: CD4+ or CD8+ T cells sorted from blood, taken in a trial of the OX40 agonist ivuxolimab. This TCR was sampled from an adult with an advanced solid tumor such as melanoma, head and neck, liver or kidney cancer. The chain is built from TRBV4-3 and TRBJ1-2, with a tentative D call TRBD1 (6 bases). The CDR3 DNA follows: TGCGCCAGCAGCCAAGGAATGGGGGGGCGCCCGCCTGGCTACACCTTC. It is translated as CASSQGMGGRPPGYTF.